The rows below give T cell receptor beta chains drawn from one sample of a study of T-cell reconstitution after alpha-beta-depleted transplantation in children. MiXCR, applied by TCRdb to the PCR reads, yields one record per CDR3 protein. The sample lists approximately 650,000 distinct CDR3 sequences; roughly 13% were seen once. Here the sequenced sample was PBMCs, taken before TCRalphabeta/CD19-depleted stem cell transplant. The receptors were sampled from a girl aged 2 to 10 with congenital amegakaryocytic thrombocytopenia, due to receive a stem cell transplant. Each CDR3 is given without its conserved first and last residue.

v_call,j_call,cdr3_aa
TRBV15,TRBJ2-7,ATWSAVTYEQY
TRBV28,TRBJ1-5,ASSFHRDYPGDQPQH
TRBV20-1,TRBJ2-6,SALSSGANVLT
TRBV12-3/TRBV12-4,TRBJ2-7,ASRKGTTYEQY
TRBV3-1,TRBJ1-5,ASSPNIGNQPQH
TRBV20-1,TRBJ2-6,SARDLGSGANVLT
TRBV29-1,TRBJ1-2,SVAGNNNFYGYT
TRBV20-1,TRBJ1-4,SANGDTGEKLF
TRBV12-3/TRBV12-4,TRBJ2-1,ASRTSVSHEQF
TRBV29-1,TRBJ2-7,SVEPDRRSYEQY
TRBV5-1,TRBJ2-7,ASRGTLTYEQY
TRBV7-2,TRBJ2-5,ASSPGREQTQY
TRBV28,TRBJ2-3,ASSSPGLAGGPKVTDTQY
TRBV7-9,TRBJ2-1,ASSAPRVRNEQF
TRBV7-9,TRBJ2-7,ASSLDTVDEQY
TRBV5-1,TRBJ1-1,ASSLRPERNTEAF
TRBV20-1,TRBJ2-5,SASTGLTQETQY
TRBV28,TRBJ2-1,ASSLFASGNNEQF
TRBV30,TRBJ1-1,AWGERTEAF
TRBV9,TRBJ2-1,ASSSEGAQF
TRBV4-1,TRBJ2-4,ASSSPVEGNIQY
TRBV2,TRBJ1-1,ASRSSTPEAF
TRBV3-1,TRBJ1-1,ASSQDFRGLLTEAF
TRBV24-1,TRBJ2-1,ATSDLTSGSYNEQF
TRBV12-3/TRBV12-4,TRBJ1-2,ASSLGGAGYT
TRBV4-2,TRBJ2-7,ASSQDNQSSYEQY